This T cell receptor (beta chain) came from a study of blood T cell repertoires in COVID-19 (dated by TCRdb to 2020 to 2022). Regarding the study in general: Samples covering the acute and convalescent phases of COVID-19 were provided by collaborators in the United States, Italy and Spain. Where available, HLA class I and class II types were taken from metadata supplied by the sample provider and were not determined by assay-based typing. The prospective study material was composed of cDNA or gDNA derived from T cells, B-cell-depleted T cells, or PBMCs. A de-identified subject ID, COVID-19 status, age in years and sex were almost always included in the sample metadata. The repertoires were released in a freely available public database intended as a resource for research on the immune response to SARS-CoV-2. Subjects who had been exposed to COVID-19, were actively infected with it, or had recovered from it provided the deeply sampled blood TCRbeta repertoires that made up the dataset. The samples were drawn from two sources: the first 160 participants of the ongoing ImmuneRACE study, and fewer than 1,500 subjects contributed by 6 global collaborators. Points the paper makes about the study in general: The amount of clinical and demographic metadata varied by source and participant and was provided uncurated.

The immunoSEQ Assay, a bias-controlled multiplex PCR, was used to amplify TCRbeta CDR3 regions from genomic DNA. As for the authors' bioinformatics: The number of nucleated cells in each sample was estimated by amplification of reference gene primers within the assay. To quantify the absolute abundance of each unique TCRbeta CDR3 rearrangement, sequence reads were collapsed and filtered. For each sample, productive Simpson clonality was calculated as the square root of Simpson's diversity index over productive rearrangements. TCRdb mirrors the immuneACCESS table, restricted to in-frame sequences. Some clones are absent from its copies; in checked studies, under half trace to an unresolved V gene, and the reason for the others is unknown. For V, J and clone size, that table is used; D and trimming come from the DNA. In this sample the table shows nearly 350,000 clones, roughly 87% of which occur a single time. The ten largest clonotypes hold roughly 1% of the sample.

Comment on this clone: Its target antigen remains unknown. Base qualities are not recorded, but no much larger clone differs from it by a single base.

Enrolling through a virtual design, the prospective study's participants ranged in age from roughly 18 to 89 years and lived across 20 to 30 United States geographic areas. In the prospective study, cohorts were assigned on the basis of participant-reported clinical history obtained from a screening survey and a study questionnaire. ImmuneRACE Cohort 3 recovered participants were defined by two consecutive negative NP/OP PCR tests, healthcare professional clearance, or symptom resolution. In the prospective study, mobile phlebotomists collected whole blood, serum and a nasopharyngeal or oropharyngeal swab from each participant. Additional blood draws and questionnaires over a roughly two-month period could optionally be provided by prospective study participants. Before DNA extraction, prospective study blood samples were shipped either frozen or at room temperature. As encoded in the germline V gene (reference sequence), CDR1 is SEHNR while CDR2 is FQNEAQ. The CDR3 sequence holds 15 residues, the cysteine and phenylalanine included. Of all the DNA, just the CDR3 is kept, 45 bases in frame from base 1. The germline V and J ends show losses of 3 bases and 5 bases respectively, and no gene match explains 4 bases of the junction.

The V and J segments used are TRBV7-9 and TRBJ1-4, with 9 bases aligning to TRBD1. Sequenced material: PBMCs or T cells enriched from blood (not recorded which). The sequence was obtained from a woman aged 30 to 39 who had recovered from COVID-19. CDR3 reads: CASSFGDRENEKLFF. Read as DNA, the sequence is TGTGCCAGCAGCTTCGGGGACAGGGAAAATGAAAAACTGTTTTTT.